This T cell receptor beta chain appears in the sequencing data of a study of breast tumors, draining lymph nodes, adjacent tissues (dated by TCRdb to about 2016). At the level of the whole study: The study compared TCR beta repertoires across tumor, adjacent nontumor tissue and axillary lymph nodes from breast cancer patients. In human breast cancer, the study set out to evaluate how tumor, surrounding tissue and draining lymph node repertoires relate to one another and whether T cells may move between these sites.

About this clonotype itself: The specificity of this receptor is unknown. With a much larger clone just one base away, this may be a read error.

From the germline V gene (reference sequence), CDR1 is MNHEY and CDR2 is SMNVEV. V is shortened by 2 bases, J by 3 bases, and the region joining them spans 8 bases. The CDR3, from cysteine to phenylalanine, totals 14 residues. Only CDR3 DNA is held: 42 bases, read in frame from base 1. Sequenced using an Illumina HiSeq 2000. TCR beta chain libraries were generated through multiplex PCR amplification. The amplified TCR beta chain products were analyzed by high-throughput sequencing. TCRdb applied fastp at Q25 and MiXCR to the public reads, then kept only in-frame beta chains. Entries are consolidated by CDR3 protein sequence, retaining the most common genes and DNA. The sample table holds roughly 100,000 distinct CDR3 sequences, of which about 29% were seen once. The top ten hold approximately 5.3% of the sample. Broad study findings and their caveats: In luminal-like breast cancer, tumor and nontumor tissue repertoires resembled each other significantly more than in basal-like breast cancer. Tumor T-cell repertoires showed less diversity than lymph node repertoires and more diversity than nontumor tissue repertoires, and tumor T-cell repertoires showed preferential V and J gene usage. The conclusion that tumor T cells originate in lymph nodes was framed as consistent with a hypothesis rather than directly demonstrated. The data were judged consistent with most tumor T cells deriving from the lymph node and then expanding within tumor tissue.

The axillary draining lymph nodes of breast cancer patients were the source of the lymph node samples. The TCR was taken from a female donor with breast cancer. Some clones in this sample may be carry-over from other donors' samples. The sequence joins TRBV27 to TRBJ1-5; no D gene is confidently identified. Sequenced material: axillary lymph node tissue. CDR3 loop: CASSLSGSNQPQHF. In nucleotide form, the sequence is TGTGCCAGCAGTTTAAGCGGCTCCAATCAGCCCCAGCATTTT.